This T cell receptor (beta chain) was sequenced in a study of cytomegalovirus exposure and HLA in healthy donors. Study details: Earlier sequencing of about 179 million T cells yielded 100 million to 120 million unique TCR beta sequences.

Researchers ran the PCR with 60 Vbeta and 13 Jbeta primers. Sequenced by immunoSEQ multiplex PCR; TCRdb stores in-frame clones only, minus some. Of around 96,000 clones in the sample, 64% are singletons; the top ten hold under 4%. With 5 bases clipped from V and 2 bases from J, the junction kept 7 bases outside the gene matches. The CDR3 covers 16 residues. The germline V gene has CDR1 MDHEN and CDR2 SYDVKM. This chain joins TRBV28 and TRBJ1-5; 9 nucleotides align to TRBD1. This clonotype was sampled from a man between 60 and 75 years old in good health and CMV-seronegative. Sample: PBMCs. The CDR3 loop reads CASSETGGSGNQPQHF. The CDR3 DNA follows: TGTGCCAGCAGTGAGACAGGGGGAAGTGGCAATCAGCCCCAGCATTTT.